The 2 T cell receptor beta chains presented below share a single source sample, sequenced in a study of cytotoxic CD8 clonotypes in ibrutinib-treated CLL. Profiled with immunoSEQ multiplex PCR; TCRdb holds only in-frame clones, not every one. The sample lists 200,000 to 250,000 clones, over 65% occurring once. The source was PBMCs, collected after 12 months of ibrutinib treatment. These receptors originate from a human donor with chronic lymphocytic leukemia.

The V gene is TRBV2, the J gene TRBJ2-7, with 15 positions matching TRBD2. The V and J ends lost 8 bases and 6 bases, in that order; junction bases with no gene match: 14. The CDR3 consists of 17 residues. Germline V gene sequence: CDR1 SNHLY, CDR2 FYNNEI. The CDR3 nucleotides read TGTGCCAGCTTCGACAATGGACTAGCGGGGGGGCGAAGCGAGCAGTACTTC. Translated, it gives CASFDNGLAGGRSEQYF.

This clone was detected only a few times. The chain joins TRBV28 to TRBJ1-2; no firm D call. Germline V gene lookup returns CDR1 MDHEN and CDR2 SYDVKM. There are 12 residues in the CDR3. Trimming left V 3 bases short and J 4 bases short, with 6 bases between. CDR3: CASSFLSYGYTF. The CDR3 DNA follows: TGTGCCAGCAGTTTCCTTTCCTATGGCTACACCTTC.